The 6 T cell receptor beta chains below come from one sample, sequenced in a study of tumor and adjacent non-tumor tissue in lung cancer. TCRbeta libraries were built with three rounds of nested PCR, modified from ARM-PCR. TCRdb reprocessed the multiplex PCR reads via MiXCR and lists one record per CDR3 protein. The table shows more than 55,000 distinct CDR3 sequences, with around 80% occurring only once. This sample's RNA came from whole unsorted tissue. More than 3 cm separated this lung sample from the edge of the tumor. The specimen was distant non-tumor lung tissue. These TCRs come from a man in his 60s with non-small cell lung cancer.

Turning to this clonotype: The junction does not match germline at one end; this may be a read error. V is TRBV6-1 and J is TRBJ2-1; 10 nucleotides line up with TRBD2. The length of the CDR3 is 16 residues. Germline V CDR1 and CDR2: MNHNS, SASEGT. CDR3 loop: CVSSADSGRIYNEQFF. In nucleotides, the CDR3 is TGTGTCAGCAGTGCAGATAGCGGGAGGATCTACAACGAGCAGTTCTTC.

About this clonotype itself: The missing conserved phenylalanine or tryptophan at the end of this CDR3 makes a read error likely. The chain combines TRBV11-2 with TRBJ2-2; 8 nucleotides agree with TRBD2. CDR1 is SGHAT, CDR2 FQNNGV, per germline. The length of the CDR3 is 17 residues. V lost 5 bases and J lost 2; bases outside the gene matches: 10. CDR3: CASSPTSGTRNTGELFL. DNA of the CDR3: TGTGCCAGCAGCCCCACTTCCGGGACTAGAAACACCGGGGAGCTGTTTCTT.

This clonotype was seen more than once but under ten times. The chain combines TRBV20-1 with TRBJ1-1; 7 bases agree with TRBD1. This CDR3 is 15 amino acids long. V gave up 0 bases and J gave up 3 bases; unmatched junction bases: 7. In germline, CDR1 is DFQATT, CDR2 SNEGSKA (reference sequence). The chain's CDR3 is CSARDFRTGHTEAFF. The CDR3 DNA is TGCAGTGCTAGAGACTTTAGGACAGGTCACACTGAAGCTTTCTTT.

As for this clonotype: A read error may produce the germline difference seen at one junction end. The rearrangement links TRBV4-2 to TRBJ2-3; TRBD2 matches at 7 bases. The germline V gene has CDR1 LGHNA and CDR2 YNFKEQ. This CDR3 has 16 residues. CDR3 DNA: TGTGCCCGCAGCCATGAAGGCACTAGCGGCACAGATACGCAGTATTTT. Protein: CARSHEGTSGTDTQYF.

Remarks on this clonotype: The junction differs from germline at one of its ends, possibly a read error. The chain carries TRBV29-1 and TRBJ1-1, with D maybe TRBD1 (5 bases). Per the germline V gene, CDR1 is SQVTM and CDR2 is ANQGSEA. This CDR3 is built from 11 residues. The CDR3 loop reads CSVTENTEASF. Here the CDR3 DNA reads TGCAGCGTGACAGAGAACACTGAAGCCTCCTTT.

As to this clonotype: One end of the junction is discordant with germline, which a read error may explain. V is TRBV11-1 and J is TRBJ2-2, with a possible D match to TRBD2 (5 bases). The CDR3 has 14 amino acids. Looked up from germline, CDR1 is SGHAT and CDR2 is FQDESV (reference sequence). CDR3 DNA: TGCACCAGCAGCTATATCAGTGGCACCGGGGAGCTGCTTTTT. This gives the protein CTSSYISGTGELLF.